This note documents a single T cell receptor beta chain sequence. The sample belongs to a study of technical replicates of blood from several donors. Trimming stripped 6 bases from V and 4 bases from J, with 7 bases between. CDR3 length: 11 amino acids. Germline loops: CDR1 ENHRY, CDR2 SYGVKD. Clones were read by immunoSEQ multiplex PCR, and TCRdb kept only the in-frame ones, dropping some. This repertoire shows 79,000 or so clones, nearly 95% found once; its top ten account for about 0.4%. The chain recombines TRBV10-3 with TRBJ2-7; a weak D match, TRBD2 (5 bases). The clonotype originates from a human donor in good health. The sample consisted of T cells isolated from PBMCs. The DNA of the CDR3 is TGTGCCATCAGGTCGGGGTACGAGCAGTACTTC. Its protein is CAIRSGYEQYF.